This T cell receptor (beta chain) appears in the sequencing data of a study of control samples from healthy donors and cancer patients. TCRdb's table, derived via immunoSEQ multiplex PCR, lists solely in-frame clones and lacks some. The sample consists of 100,000 to 150,000 clones, about 87% of them appearing once. The clonotype comes from a man aged 55 to 70 in good health. Material: blood.

The DNA of the CDR3 is TGCGCCAGCAGTGGGCCCAGAAGCACAGATACGCAGTATTTT. Its protein product is CASSGPRSTDTQYF. V gene TRBV10-1 combines with J gene TRBJ2-3; D uncertain. The CDR3 length is 14 residues. The germline gives CDR1 WNHNN, CDR2 SYGVQD (reference sequence). The ends were cut back, 4 bases at V and 0 bases at J, with 8 bases in the middle.